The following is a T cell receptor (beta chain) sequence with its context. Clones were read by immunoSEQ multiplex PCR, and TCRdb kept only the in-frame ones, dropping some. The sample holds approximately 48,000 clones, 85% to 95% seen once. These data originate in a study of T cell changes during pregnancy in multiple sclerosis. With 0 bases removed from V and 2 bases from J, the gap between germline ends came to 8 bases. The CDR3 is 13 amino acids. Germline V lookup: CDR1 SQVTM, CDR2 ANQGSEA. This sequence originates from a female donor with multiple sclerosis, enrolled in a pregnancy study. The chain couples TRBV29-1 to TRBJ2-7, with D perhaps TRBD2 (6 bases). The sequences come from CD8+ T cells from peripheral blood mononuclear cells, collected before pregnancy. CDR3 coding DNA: TGCAGCGTTGAAGAGGGGGGACCCTACGAGCAGTACTTC. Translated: CSVEEGGPYEQYF.